This TCR beta chain was recorded in a study of shared clonotypes between healthy human individuals. V shed 1 base and J shed 7 bases, with 14 bases lying between them. The CDR3 covers 14 residues. Germline CDR1 and CDR2: MDHEN and SYDVKM. A remark on this clone: A read error likely explains this, since a far larger clone differs by one base. Additional DNA sequences in this sample encode the identical CDR3.

Method: immunoSEQ multiplex PCR; TCRdb's copy keeps in-frame clones and lacks some. The sample holds 740,000 or so clones, roughly 72% seen once. This TCR was recovered from a woman aged 25-40 years in good health. V usage is TRBV28 and J usage is TRBJ2-7; TRBD1 is a possible D gene (5 bases). Material: memory CD4+ T cells sorted from blood. Stated subset: CD45RA-negative fraction. This chain's CDR3 is CASSLYVPPGEQYF. CDR3 DNA: TGTGCCAGCAGTTTATATGTGCCCCCAGGGGAGCAGTACTTC. The entire variable domain, with the rest obtained from reference TRBV28 and TRBJ2-7, is as follows: DVKVTQSSRYLVKRTGEKVFLECVQDMDHENMFWYRQDPGLGLRLIYFSYDVKMKEKGDIPEGYSVSREKKERFSLILESASTNQTSMYLCASSLYVPPGEQYFGPGTRLTVT.